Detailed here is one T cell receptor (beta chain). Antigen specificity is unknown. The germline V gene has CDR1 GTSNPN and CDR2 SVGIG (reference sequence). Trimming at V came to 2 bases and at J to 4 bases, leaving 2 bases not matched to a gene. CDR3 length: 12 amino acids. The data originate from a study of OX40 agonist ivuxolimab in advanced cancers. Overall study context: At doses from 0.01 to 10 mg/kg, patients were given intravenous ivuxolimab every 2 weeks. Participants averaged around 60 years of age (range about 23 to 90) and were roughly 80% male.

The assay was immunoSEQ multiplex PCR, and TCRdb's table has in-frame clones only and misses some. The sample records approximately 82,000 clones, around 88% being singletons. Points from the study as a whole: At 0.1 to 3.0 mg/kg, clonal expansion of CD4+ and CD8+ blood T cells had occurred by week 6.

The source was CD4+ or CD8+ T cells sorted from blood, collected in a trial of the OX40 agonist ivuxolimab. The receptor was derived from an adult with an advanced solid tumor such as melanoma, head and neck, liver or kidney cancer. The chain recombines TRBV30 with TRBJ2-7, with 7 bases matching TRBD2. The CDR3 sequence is CAWSRGGYEQYF. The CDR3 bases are TGTGCCTGGAGTCGGGGAGGGTACGAGCAGTACTTC.